This entry concerns a single TCR beta chain. Its cognate antigen is unknown. Germline V CDR1 and CDR2: SQVTM, ANQGSEA. The V segment lost 5 bases and the J segment 3 bases; nucleotides outside the gene matches: 5. The CDR3 runs to 13 residues. The data were taken from a study of T cells in narcolepsy. Study results and limitations: Autoreactive clonotypes reportedly recurred in blood of same and different patients, not controls. Autoreactive clone sequences were missing from some blood memory CD4+ repertoires. Same-patient CSF and blood CD4+ T cell clonotypes included HCRT-specific and TRIB2-specific autoreactive ones.

Method: immunoSEQ multiplex PCR; TCRdb's copy keeps in-frame clones and lacks some. This sample carries around 18,000 clones, 86% of them seen once, and the ten largest clones take about 0.7%. This receptor was taken from a human donor in good health. This chain joins TRBV29-1 and TRBJ1-1; 8 bases fit TRBD1. Sequenced material: memory (CD45RA-) CD4+ T cells from blood. CDR3 residues: CSVMEQGDTEAFF. As DNA, the CDR3 is TGCAGCGTTATGGAACAGGGGGACACTGAAGCTTTCTTT.